The clone carrying this T cell receptor beta chain occurred a few times. Its matching antigen is unknown. The PCR had 60 Vbeta and 13 Jbeta primers. Using immunoSEQ multiplex PCR, the repertoire was profiled, and TCRdb retains in-frame clones only, with some absent. The sample shows roughly 100,000 clones, 70% to 85% of them seen only once. The data were obtained in a study of cytomegalovirus exposure and HLA in healthy donors. Study-level information: Earlier, almost 120 million unique TCR beta sequences were recovered from about 170 million T cells by an analysis. Overall study results and limits: TCR beta sequences reportedly predicted most subjects' HLA-A and HLA-B alleles accurately.

After removal of 5 bases from V and 5 bases from J, the junction contained 11 bases not matched to a gene. The CDR3 has 15 residues. Germline loops: CDR1 LGHNA, CDR2 YNFKEQ. V gene TRBV4-2 combines with J gene TRBJ1-1, with 7 bases identical to TRBD1. This receptor was identified in a boy aged 5-17 years in good health and CMV-seronegative. The specimen sequenced was PBMCs. CDR3 protein: CASSEPGGLGTEAFF. CDR3 nucleotides: TGTGCCAGCAGCGAACCAGGGGGATTGGGGACTGAAGCTTTCTTT.